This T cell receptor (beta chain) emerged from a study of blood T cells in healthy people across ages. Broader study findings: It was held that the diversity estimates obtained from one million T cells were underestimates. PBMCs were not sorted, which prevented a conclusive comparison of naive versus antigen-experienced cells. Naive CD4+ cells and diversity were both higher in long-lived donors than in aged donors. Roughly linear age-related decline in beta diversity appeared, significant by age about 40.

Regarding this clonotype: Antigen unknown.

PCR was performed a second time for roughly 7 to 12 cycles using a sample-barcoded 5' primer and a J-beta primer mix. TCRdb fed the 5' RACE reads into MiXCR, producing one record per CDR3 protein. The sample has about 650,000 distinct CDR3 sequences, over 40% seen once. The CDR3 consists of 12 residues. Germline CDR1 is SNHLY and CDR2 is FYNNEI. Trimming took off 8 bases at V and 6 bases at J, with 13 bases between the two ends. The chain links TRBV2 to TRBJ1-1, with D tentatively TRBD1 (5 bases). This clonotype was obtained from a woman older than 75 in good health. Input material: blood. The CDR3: CASGFGTPEAFF. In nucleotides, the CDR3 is TGTGCCAGCGGGTTCGGGACTCCTGAAGCTTTCTTT. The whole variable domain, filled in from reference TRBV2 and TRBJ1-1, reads EPEVTQTPSHQVTQMGQEVILRCVPISNHLYFYWYRQILGQKVEFLVSFYNNEISEKSEIFDDQFSVERPDGSNFTLKIRSTKLEDSAMYFCASGFGTPEAFFGQGTRLTVV.